The 16 T cell receptor beta chains below come from one sample, sequenced in a study of T cell changes during pregnancy in multiple sclerosis. Generated by immunoSEQ multiplex PCR, the TCRdb table keeps only in-frame clones and is missing some. Of around 32,000 clones listed, 91% were seen once; the top ten hold approximately 4%. Sequencing used CD8+ T cells from peripheral blood mononuclear cells, obtained in the second trimester of pregnancy. The receptors originated from a female donor in good health, enrolled as a control in a pregnancy study.

The chain recombines TRBV2 with TRBJ2-7, with D possibly matching TRBD2 (6 bases). The CDR3 extends over 15 amino acids. V gave up 5 bases and J gave up 7 bases, with 21 bases separating them. Germline V gene lookup returns CDR1 SNHLY and CDR2 FYNNEI. The CDR3 bases are TGTGCCAGCAGTCTTCCGGGACTCGGGGGTGGGGAGCAGTACTTC. It translates to CASSLPGLGGGEQYF. Using reference TRBV2 and TRBJ2-7 for the parts outside the CDR3, the full variable domain is EPEVTQTPSHQVTQMGQEVILRCVPISNHLYFYWYRQILGQKVEFLVSFYNNEISEKSEIFDDQFSVERPDGSNFTLKIRSTKLEDSAMYFCASSLPGLGGGEQYFGPGTRLTVT.

The rearrangement links TRBV29-1 to TRBJ2-5, with D possibly being TRBD1 (6 bases). Germline CDR1 is SQVTM and CDR2 is ANQGSEA. Trimming stripped 6 bases from V and 5 bases from J, with 19 bases between. The CDR3 runs to 14 residues. The CDR3 region has the DNA TGCAGCGTCCACGCCCCAGGGGTTGGGGAGACCCAGTACTTC. Its translation: CSVHAPGVGETQYF.

The gene calls are TRBV7-9 and TRBJ2-7; 9 bases are a match to TRBD1. The CDR3 consists of 15 residues. CDR1 SEHNR and CDR2 FQNEAQ come from the germline V gene (reference sequence). J lost 3 bases, V lost 5 bases, and 8 bases had no gene match. The CDR3 region has the DNA TGTGCCAGCAGCCAATTGGACAGGGGTAACTACGAGCAGTACTTC. Its translation: CASSQLDRGNYEQYF.

The chain uses TRBV19 and TRBJ2-2, with TRBD1 matching over 10 bases. Per the germline V gene, CDR1 is LNHDA and CDR2 is SQIVND (reference sequence). V lost 5 bases and J lost 3; bases outside the gene matches: 6. This CDR3 spans 16 amino acids. In DNA, the CDR3 is TGTGCCAGTAGTCCGCGACAGGGGGCTTACACCGGGGAGCTGTTTTTT. Translated, it gives CASSPRQGAYTGELFF.

This chain uses TRBV28 with TRBJ2-1; a weak D match, TRBD1 (5 bases). CDR1 and CDR2 from the germline V gene are MDHEN and SYDVKM. The V and J ends lost 4 bases and 4 bases respectively, with 8 bases between them. This CDR3 is 13 amino acids long. CDR3 amino acids: CASSSRQYNEQFF. In DNA, the CDR3 is TGTGCCAGCAGTTCTCGACAGTACAATGAGCAGTTCTTC.

The gene calls are TRBV7-9 and TRBJ2-3, with D possibly being TRBD2 (7 bases). This CDR3 is built from 15 residues. The germline V gene encodes CDR1 SEHNR and CDR2 FQNEAQ (reference sequence). Trimming took off 5 bases at V and 2 bases at J, with 14 bases between the two ends. The DNA for the CDR3 is TGTGCCAGCAGCGAGACGGGGGGCTTCACAGATACGCAGTATTTT. Protein sequence: CASSETGGFTDTQYF.

This rearrangement joins TRBV27 to TRBJ2-7; 10 bases are shared with TRBD2. CDR1 and CDR2 (germline): MNHEY, SMNVEV (reference sequence). Germline trimming cut 0 bases from V and 0 bases from J; bases unmatched to any gene: 5. This CDR3 has 17 amino acids. The CDR3 DNA follows: TGTGCCAGCAGTTTATCGTTCCAGCGGGGGGGCTCCTACGAGCAGTACTTC. It specifies CASSLSFQRGGSYEQYF.

This chain uses TRBV5-4 with TRBJ1-1, with D uncertain. V was trimmed by 4 bases and J by 1 base, leaving 14 bases between them. Germline V CDR1 and CDR2: SGHNT, YYREEE (reference sequence). This CDR3 is built from 15 residues. The CDR3 DNA reads TGTGCCAGCAGCCCGGAGGGAAGGGCGAACACTGAAGCTTTCTTT. It yields the protein CASSPEGRANTEAFF.

This clone was counted a single time. The gene calls are TRBV5-6 and TRBJ2-7; 7 bases map to TRBD1. This CDR3 spans 15 amino acids. Germline-derived CDR1 and CDR2 are SGHDT and YYEEEE. V trimming: 0 bases; J trimming: 1 base; junction bases outside the gene matches: 4. The CDR3, as DNA: TGTGCCAGCAGCTTGGGAGGGGGCAATTCCTACGAGCAGTACTTC. Its translation is CASSLGGGNSYEQYF.

The chain joins TRBV6-5 to TRBJ1-2; TRBD1 aligns across 8 bases. This CDR3 is 14 amino acids long. V lost 4 bases, J lost 2 bases, and 3 bases stayed unmatched. Germline values: CDR1 MNHEY, CDR2 SVGAGI. CDR3 in DNA: TGTGCCAGCAGTTTCGGACAGGGCAACTATGGCTACACCTTC. As protein: CASSFGQGNYGYTF.

This chain joins TRBV19 and TRBJ2-7; a weak D match, TRBD1 (5 bases). Trimming took 6 bases from V and 2 from J, leaving 11 bases between them. The CDR3 is 13 amino acids. CDR1 is LNHDA and CDR2 is SQIVND in the germline V gene (reference sequence). As DNA, the CDR3 is TGTGCCAGTAGGCTAGGGGAACCCTACGAGCAGTACTTC. It specifies CASRLGEPYEQYF. The entire variable domain, with the rest obtained from reference TRBV19 and TRBJ2-7, is as follows: DGGITQSPKYLFRKEGQNVTLSCEQNLNHDAMYWYRQDPGQGLRLIYYSQIVNDFQKGDIAEGYSVSREKKESFPLTVTSAQKNPTAFYLCASRLGEPYEQYFGPGTRLTVT.

This chain uses TRBV4-2 with TRBJ2-1; 16 bases map to TRBD2. This CDR3 has 16 residues. V gave up 4 bases and J gave up 8 bases; unmatched junction bases: 5. Germline values: CDR1 LGHNA, CDR2 YNFKEQ. CDR3 region: CASSPGTSGGAHEQFF. Written as DNA, the CDR3 is TGTGCCAGCAGCCCCGGGACTAGCGGGGGGGCGCATGAGCAGTTCTTC.

CDR3 sequence (DNA): TGTGCCAGCAGCTCAGCGGGGGGCGCCTACAATGAGCAGTTCTTC. Its translation is CASSSAGGAYNEQFF. This chain links TRBV11-2 with TRBJ2-1; 9 bases line up with TRBD2. V lost 4 bases and J lost 2; bases outside the gene matches: 3. CDR3 length equals 15 residues. Looked up from germline, CDR1 is SGHAT and CDR2 is FQNNGV.

The rearrangement uses TRBV6-6 and TRBJ2-2, with 11 nucleotides matching TRBD1. Germline loops: CDR1 MNHNY, CDR2 SVGAGI (reference sequence). V lost 4 bases, J lost 6 bases, and 7 bases stayed unmatched. The CDR3 consists of 16 residues. The CDR3 region is CASSSGRTGGSGELFF. The CDR3 DNA sequence: TGTGCCAGCAGTTCTGGTCGGACAGGGGGCTCCGGGGAGCTGTTTTTT.

A few counts support this clone. CDR3 sequence (DNA): TGTGCCAGTAGTATATCGGGTCCCTCCGAGCAGTACTTC. Its protein product is CASSISGPSEQYF. V usage is TRBV19 and J usage is TRBJ2-7; D remains unclear. The CDR3 loop spans 13 amino acids. Germline V gene lookup returns CDR1 LNHDA and CDR2 SQIVND (reference sequence). Trimming cost V 2 bases and J 6 bases, with 11 bases left between them.

The gene calls are TRBV6-4 and TRBJ1-2; no definite D call. This CDR3 region has 14 residues. Between the trimmed V and J ends, which lost 0 bases and 8 bases, there was a span of 13 bases. Germline-derived CDR1 and CDR2 are MRHNA and SNTAGT. CDR3 region: CASSDSGRVGGYTF. The CDR3 DNA is TGTGCCAGCAGTGACTCCGGGAGGGTAGGAGGCTACACCTTC.